This T cell receptor beta chain is from a study of kidney transplant recipient with SARS-CoV-2 infection. This CDR3 region has 16 residues. Trimming pared 0 bases from V and 3 bases from J, leaving 11 bases between. Germline-derived CDR1 and CDR2 are LGHNA and YSLEER. This clonotype was recorded at least ten times. From the reads, TCRdb called clonotypes with MiXCR, one entry per CDR3 protein. The sample holds 200,000 to 300,000 distinct CDR3 sequences, around 28% seen once. The clonotype was recovered from a male patient younger than 45 who had COVID-19 and was a kidney transplant recipient. Part of the T cell pool may stem from the graft donor. Sequencing used a blood sample, obtained at baseline and between days 110 and 120 from a kidney transplant recipient. The chain links TRBV4-3 to TRBJ1-4; possible D gene TRBD1, 5 bases. CDR3: CASSQESRAANEKLFF. Written as DNA, the CDR3 is TGCGCCAGCAGCCAAGAGAGCAGGGCGGCTAATGAAAAACTGTTTTTT.